This TCR beta chain originates from a study of Ad26.COV2.S vaccination and SARS-CoV-2 variants. Overall study results and limits: Possible underestimation of total T cell responses by the TCR breadth and depth analyses was noted. Participants given vaccine showed non-spike TCR breadth similar to that of placebo recipients.

Sequencing used immunoSEQ multiplex PCR; TCRdb keeps in-frame clones, though not all of them. The sample carries about 320,000 clones, roughly 80% recorded once. With respect to this clone: The antigen remains unidentified.

Treatment defined: over 15 received Ad26.COV2.S at low or high dose, single or two shots; several received placebo; per-sample allocation not given. Collection of samples fell on day 63 after the first vaccine or placebo injection. Within Boston, the person who donated was an adult of 18-55 years. The TCR sequence derives from a person between 18 and 65 years old who received the Ad26.COV2.S COVID-19 vaccine or a placebo. The sample here was peripheral blood, taken in a trial of Ad26.COV2.S vaccine versus placebo.

Here the CDR3 DNA reads TGTGCCACCACCGGGGGGGGTAACAATGAGCAGTTCTTC. It is translated as CATTGGGNNEQFF. J is TRBJ2-1 and V is TRBV6-5, with 8 bases fitting TRBD2. The ends lost 10 bases at V and 5 bases at J; junction bases unmatched: 7. Germline V gives CDR1 MNHEY, CDR2 SVGAGI. The CDR3 is made up of 13 amino acids.